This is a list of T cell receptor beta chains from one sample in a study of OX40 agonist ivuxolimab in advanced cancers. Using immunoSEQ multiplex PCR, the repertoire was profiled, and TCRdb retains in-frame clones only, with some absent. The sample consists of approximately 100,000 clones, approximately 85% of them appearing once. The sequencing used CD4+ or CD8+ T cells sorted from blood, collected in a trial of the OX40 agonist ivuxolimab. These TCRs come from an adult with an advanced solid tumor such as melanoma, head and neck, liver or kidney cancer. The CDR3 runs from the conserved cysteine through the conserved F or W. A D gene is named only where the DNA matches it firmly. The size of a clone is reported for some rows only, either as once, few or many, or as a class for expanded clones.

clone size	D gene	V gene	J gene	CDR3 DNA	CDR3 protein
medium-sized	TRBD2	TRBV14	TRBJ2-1	TGTGCCAGCAGCCGAATAAGGACTAGCGGGAGATACAATGAGCAGTTCTTC	CASSRIRTSGRYNEQFF
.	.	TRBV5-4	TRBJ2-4	TGTGCCAGCAGCTTGGGAGACGCTGAACGGGCCAAAAACATTCAGTACTTC	CASSLGDAERAKNIQYF
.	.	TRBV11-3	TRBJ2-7	TGTGCCAGCAGCCCCAGAGACTATGGCTACGAGCAGTACTTC	CASSPRDYGYEQYF
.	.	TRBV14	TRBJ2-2	TGTGCCAGCAGCCTGGGACATTACACCGGGGAGCTGTTTTTT	CASSLGHYTGELFF
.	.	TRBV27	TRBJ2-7	TGTGCCAGCAGTCCCCAGGGGAGTACCTACGAGCAGTACTTC	CASSPQGSTYEQYF
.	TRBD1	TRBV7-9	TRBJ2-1	TGTGCCAGCAGCTTCTTTCGGGACAGGGGTTATGAGCAGTTCTTC	CASSFFRDRGYEQFF
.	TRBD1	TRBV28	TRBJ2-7	TGTGCCAGCTGCCCCCAGGGGGAGCCCTACGAGCAGTACTTC	CASCPQGEPYEQYF
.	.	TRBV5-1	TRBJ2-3	TGCGCCAGCAGCTTGGTTACGGGGGGCACAGATACGCAGTATTTT	CASSLVTGGTDTQYF
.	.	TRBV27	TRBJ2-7	TGTGCCAGCAGTTCCGGCAGTCTTAGCTCCTACGAGCAGTACTTC	CASSSGSLSSYEQYF
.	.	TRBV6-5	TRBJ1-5	TGTGCCAGCAGCAAGGACGGCAATCAGCCCCAGCATTTT	CASSKDGNQPQHF
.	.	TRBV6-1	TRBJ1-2	TGTGCCAGCAGTGAAGCGCTGGGTATGGTCTATGGCTACACCTTC	CASSEALGMVYGYTF
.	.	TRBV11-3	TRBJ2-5	TGTGCCAGCAGCTTAAGTAGGGACGAGACCCAGTACTTC	CASSLSRDETQYF
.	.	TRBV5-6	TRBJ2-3	TGTGCCAGCACCCGGGACTTCTGGGGAGATACGCAGTATTTT	CASTRDFWGDTQYF
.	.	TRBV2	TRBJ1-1	TGTGCCAGCAGTCTAGGACAGACTGAAGCTTTCTTT	CASSLGQTEAFF
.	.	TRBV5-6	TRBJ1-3	TGTGCCAGCAGCTTCGGCCTCAGGGGAATAATCGGAAACACCATATATTTT	CASSFGLRGIIGNTIYF
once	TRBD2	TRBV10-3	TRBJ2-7	TGTGCCATCAGCGAAACTAGCGTTCCGTACGAGCAGTACTTC	CAISETSVPYEQYF
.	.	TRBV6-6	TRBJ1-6	TGTGCCAGCAGTTACGCCGCCTCCGGAGGGTCACCCCTCCACTTT	CASSYAASGGSPLHF
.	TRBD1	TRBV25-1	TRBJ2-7	TGTGCCAGCTCGGGAAGGGGGCGCGGGCATAGAGAGCAGTACTTC	CASSGRGRGHREQYF
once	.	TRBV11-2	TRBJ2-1	TGTGCCAGCAGCTTACCGTCCTACAATGAGCAGTTCTTC	CASSLPSYNEQFF
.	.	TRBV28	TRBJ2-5	TGTGCCAGCAGTTTAGGTCCGTACCAAGAGACCCAGTACTTC	CASSLGPYQETQYF
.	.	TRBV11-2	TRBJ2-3	TGTGCCAGCAGCCTAAATCGCCCAGGGTCAACAGATACGCAGTATTTT	CASSLNRPGSTDTQYF
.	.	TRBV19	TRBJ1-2	TGTGCCAGTAGTATCGGTGGGAGCTATGGCTACACCTTC	CASSIGGSYGYTF
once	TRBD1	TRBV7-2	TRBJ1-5	TGTGCCAGCAGCACTCAAACCAGGGGGATGGACAATCAGCCCCAGCATTTT	CASSTQTRGMDNQPQHF
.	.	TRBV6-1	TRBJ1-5	TGTGCCAGCAGTGAAGGGATACGGATTTACCAGCATTTT	CASSEGIRIYQHF
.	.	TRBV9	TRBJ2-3	TGTGCCAGCAGCGTAGAGGCTAGCACAGATACGCAGTATTTT	CASSVEASTDTQYF
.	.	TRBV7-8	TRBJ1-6	TGTGCCAGCAGCTTATACAGGAGCAATTCACCCCTCCACTTT	CASSLYRSNSPLHF
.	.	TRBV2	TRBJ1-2	TGTGCCAGCCGCTCCCCCCAGGATCCGGGCGACTATGGCTACACCTTC	CASRSPQDPGDYGYTF
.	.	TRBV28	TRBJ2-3	TGTGCCAGCGGAAAGAGGACGGCCGAAACGCAGTATTTT	CASGKRTAETQYF
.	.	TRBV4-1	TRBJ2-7	TGCGCCAGCAGCCAAGGGGTATTTAGCAGATCCTACGAGCAGTACTTC	CASSQGVFSRSYEQYF
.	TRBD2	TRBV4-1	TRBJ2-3	TGCGCCAGCAGCCAAGAGGGACTAGCGGACACAGATACGCAGTATTTT	CASSQEGLADTDTQYF
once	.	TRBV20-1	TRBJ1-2	TGCAGTGCTAGGTCCGTAAATGGCTACACCTTC	CSARSVNGYTF
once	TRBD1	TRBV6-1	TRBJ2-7	TGTGCCAGCAGTGTATCAGGACAGGGAACAACCTACGAGCAGTACTTC	CASSVSGQGTTYEQYF
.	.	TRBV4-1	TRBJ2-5	TGCGCCAGCAGCCAAGCCAGGGAGGAGACCCAGTACTTC	CASSQAREETQYF
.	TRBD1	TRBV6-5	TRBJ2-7	TGTGCCAGCAGTTACGGACAGGGGAACTACGAGCAGTACTTC	CASSYGQGNYEQYF
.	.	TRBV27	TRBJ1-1	TGTGCCAGCAGTTCCCACGGACCCCAGAACACTGAAGCTTTCTTT	CASSSHGPQNTEAFF
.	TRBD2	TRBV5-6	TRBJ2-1	TGTGCCAGCAGTCCCCGGAGTAGCGGGAGCTTGTACGAGCAGTTCTTC	CASSPRSSGSLYEQFF
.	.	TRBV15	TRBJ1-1	TGTGCCACCAGCTCCGGCGGGGTACTAGGGGCTTTCTTT	CATSSGGVLGAFF
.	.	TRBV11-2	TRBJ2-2	TGTGCCAGCAGCCAAACGGGGTTCGCCACCGGGGAGCTGTTTTTT	CASSQTGFATGELFF
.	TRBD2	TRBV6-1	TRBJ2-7	TGTGCCAGCAGTGTCCTAGCGGGAACTGGAGAGCAGTACTTC	CASSVLAGTGEQYF
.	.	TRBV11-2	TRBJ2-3	TGTGCCAGCAGCTTAGATCCAGGTTACACAGATACGCAGTATTTT	CASSLDPGYTDTQYF
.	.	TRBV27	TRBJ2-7	TGTGCCAGCAGTTTCGCAGGCTATGACAATTACGAGCAGTACTTC	CASSFAGYDNYEQYF
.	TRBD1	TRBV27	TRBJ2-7	TGTGCCAGCAGTTTAGGGGACAGGGGATACGAGCAGTACTTC	CASSLGDRGYEQYF
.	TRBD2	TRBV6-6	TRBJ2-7	TGTGCCAGCAGATTTCTAGCGGGGGCCTACGAGCAGTACTTC	CASRFLAGAYEQYF
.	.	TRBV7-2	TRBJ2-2	TGTGCCAGCAGCTTAAGTTCCAAAAACACCGGGGAGCTGTTTTTT	CASSLSSKNTGELFF
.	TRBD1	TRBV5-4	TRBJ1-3	TGTGCCAGCGCCTACCAGGGGGCGCCTGGAAACACCATATATTTT	CASAYQGAPGNTIYF
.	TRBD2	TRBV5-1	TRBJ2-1	TGCGCCAGCAGCTGGCTGACTAGCGGGAGGAACAATGAGCAGTTCTTC	CASSWLTSGRNNEQFF
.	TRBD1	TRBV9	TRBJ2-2	TGTGCCAGCAGCGTAGGTACTGTTTTGAGACAGGGATCCGGGGAGCTGTTTTTT	CASSVGTVLRQGSGELFF
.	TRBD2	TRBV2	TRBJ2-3	TGTGCCAGCAGTCAGCGGGAGCGGATAGGTGATACGCAGTATTTT	CASSQRERIGDTQYF
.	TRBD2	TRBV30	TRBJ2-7	TGTGCCTGGGCGATAGCGGGAGGCTACGAGCAGTACTTC	CAWAIAGGYEQYF
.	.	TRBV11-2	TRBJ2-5	TGTGCCAGCAGCTTAAGTCAGCAAGAGACCCAGTACTTC	CASSLSQQETQYF
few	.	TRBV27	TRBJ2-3	TGTGCCAGCAGCCCTGATGTGTCCACAGATACGCAGTATTTT	CASSPDVSTDTQYF
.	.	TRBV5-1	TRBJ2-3	TGCGCCAGCAGCTGGGCCCTAAGCACAGATACGCAGTATTTT	CASSWALSTDTQYF
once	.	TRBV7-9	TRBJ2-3	TGTGCCAGCAGTTGGGTCTTTGGAGATACGCAGTATTTT	CASSWVFGDTQYF
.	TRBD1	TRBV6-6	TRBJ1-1	TGTGCCAGCAGTTCTACGACAGGGTTGAACACTGAAGCTTTCTTT	CASSSTTGLNTEAFF
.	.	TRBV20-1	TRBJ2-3	TGCAGCCGGGAGAACACAGATACGCAGTATTTT	CSRENTDTQYF
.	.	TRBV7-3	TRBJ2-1	TGTGCCAGAATGGGTCATAGCTCCTACAATGAGCAGTTCTTC	CARMGHSSYNEQFF
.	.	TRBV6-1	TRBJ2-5	TGTGCCAGCAGTCGTAGCGGAACGGGAGAGACCCAGTACTTC	CASSRSGTGETQYF